This entry lists 27 T cell receptor beta chains sequenced from one sample in a study of T cell responses to AZD1222 COVID-19 vaccine. The method was immunoSEQ multiplex PCR; TCRdb's version includes in-frame clones alone and lacks a portion of them. The sample has some 150,000 clones, more than 85% seen once. The starting material was peripheral blood, obtained 28 days after the second AZD1222 dose. These TCRs come from an adult who received the AZD1222 COVID-19 vaccine.

The chain joins TRBV7-2 to TRBJ1-1, with 10 bases identical to TRBD1. V trimming: 5 bases; J trimming: 3 bases; junction bases outside the gene matches: 9. CDR3 length equals 16 residues. Looked up from germline, CDR1 is SGHTA and CDR2 is FQGNSA. CDR3 DNA: TGTGCCAGCAGCCGGGAGACCGGGACAGGGGACACTGAAGCTTTCTTT. Translated, it gives CASSRETGTGDTEAFF.

Notes on this clone: The junction departs from germline at one end; a sequencing error may be responsible. V is TRBV18 and J is TRBJ1-1; weak D call: TRBD1 (6 bases). This CDR3 region has 13 residues. The germline gives CDR1 KGHSH, CDR2 LQKENI. As DNA, the CDR3 is TGTGCCAGCTCGCCACAGGGCTACCTTGAAGCTTTCTTT. Its translation is CASSPQGYLEAFF.

This chain connects TRBV7-8 to TRBJ2-7; no firm D call. The CDR3 has 12 residues. Germline V CDR1 and CDR2: SGHVS, FQNEAQ. V was cut by 2 bases and J by 10 bases, with 12 bases left in between. This CDR3 reads CASSLSDIRQYF. Here the CDR3 DNA reads TGTGCCAGCAGCTTAAGTGACATCAGACAGTACTTC.

The chain has TRBV3-1 (or the pseudogene TRBV3-2) and TRBJ1-2, with TRBD1 matching over 11 bases. CDR3 length: 16 amino acids. Germline V gives CDR1 LGHDT, CDR2 YNNKEL (reference sequence). With V trimmed by 6 bases and J by 8 bases, 14 bases remained unmatched. CDR3 amino acids: CASRDRGLGDQSGYTF. CDR3 in DNA: TGTGCCAGCAGGGACAGGGGGCTTGGAGACCAGAGCGGCTACACCTTC.

This chain links TRBV28 with TRBJ1-5, with D maybe TRBD1 (6 bases). Looked up from germline, CDR1 is MDHEN and CDR2 is SYDVKM. Trimming pared 6 bases from V and 5 bases from J, leaving 17 bases between. The CDR3 sequence is 15 residues long. The CDR3 loop reads CASSFIGGGDQPQHF. The CDR3 DNA follows: TGTGCCAGCAGCTTTATCGGAGGGGGAGATCAGCCCCAGCATTTT.

A single count supports this clone. V usage is TRBV28 and J usage is TRBJ1-1, with 8 bases lining up with TRBD1. This CDR3 comprises 13 residues. Germline V gives CDR1 MDHEN, CDR2 SYDVKM. With 4 bases clipped from V and 5 bases from J, the junction kept 3 bases outside the gene matches. The CDR3 DNA reads TGTGCCAGCAGTTCAGGGGGCCGGACTGAAGCTTTCTTT. As protein: CASSSGGRTEAFF.

V usage is TRBV6-6 and J usage is TRBJ1-1; 7 bases match TRBD1. The CDR3 consists of 15 residues. In germline, CDR1 is MNHNY, CDR2 SVGAGI (reference sequence). Trimming cost V 6 bases and J 2 bases; bases outside gene matches: 9. The CDR3 protein is CASSQPGQTNTEAFF. The DNA for the CDR3 is TGTGCCAGCAGCCAACCGGGACAGACAAACACTGAAGCTTTCTTT.

This clone appeared a single time. The genes are TRBV29-1 and TRBJ2-1; D gene ambiguous. This CDR3 has 11 residues. V was pared by 7 bases and J by 5 bases, with 9 bases between. The V gene's germline CDR1 is SQVTM and CDR2 ANQGSEA. CDR3 protein: CSAGRDNEQFF. The CDR3, as DNA: TGCAGCGCAGGACGGGACAATGAGCAGTTCTTC.

This chain uses TRBV12-3 or TRBV12-4 with TRBJ2-5; perhaps TRBD2 as D (5 bases). The germline V and J ends were trimmed by 6 bases and 9 bases, with 14 bases remaining between them. This CDR3 spans 12 amino acids. Here the CDR3 reads CASRSGGWAQYF. The CDR3 region has the DNA TGTGCCAGCAGGAGCGGCGGCTGGGCCCAGTACTTC.

This sequence joins TRBV2 and TRBJ1-6, with 8 bases lining up with TRBD1. V trimming: 7 bases; J trimming: 9 bases; junction bases outside the gene matches: 26. Germline values: CDR1 SNHLY, CDR2 FYNNEI. The CDR3 extends over 20 amino acids. Written as DNA, the CDR3 is TGTGCCAGCATCCCTCTGTCACCCAGGGGGCGCGGGAGAGGGGTTTCACCCCTCCACTTT. Amino acid sequence: CASIPLSPRGRGRGVSPLHF. The full variable domain, in which reference TRBV2 and TRBJ1-6 provide the parts outside the CDR3, is EPEVTQTPSHQVTQMGQEVILRCVPISNHLYFYWYRQILGQKVEFLVSFYNNEISEKSEIFDDQFSVERPDGSNFTLKIRSTKLEDSAMYFCASIPLSPRGRGRGVSPLHFGNGTRLTVT.

The chain combines TRBV5-1 with TRBJ1-2, with D maybe TRBD1 (5 bases). V lost 0 bases and J 7 bases, leaving 22 bases between the germline ends. The CDR3 totals 17 residues. The germline V gene encodes CDR1 SGHRS and CDR2 YFSETQ. DNA for the CDR3: TGCGCCAGCAGCTTGGGTCGGATGGCAGGGTTATTGCTTGGCTACACCTTC. Protein: CASSLGRMAGLLLGYTF.

The chain carries TRBV7-9 and TRBJ2-3; 9 bases match TRBD2. Germline values: CDR1 SEHNR, CDR2 FQNEAQ (reference sequence). V shed 5 bases and J 3 bases; nucleotides not matched to a gene: 9. The CDR3 length is 16 residues. As DNA, the CDR3 is TGTGCCAGCAGCATACCGGGACTAGCATCGACAGATACGCAGTATTTT. Translating it yields CASSIPGLASTDTQYF. The full variable domain, in which reference TRBV7-9 and TRBJ2-3 provide the parts outside the CDR3, is DTGVSQNPRHKITKRGQNVTFRCDPISEHNRLYWYRQTLGQGPEFLTYFQNEAQLEKSRLLSDRFSAERPKGSFSTLEIQRTEQGDSAMYLCASSIPGLASTDTQYFGPGTRLTVL.

The V gene is TRBV27, the J gene TRBJ2-6; D gene ambiguous. The CDR3 extends over 14 amino acids. V was pared by 2 bases and J by 1 base, with 3 bases between. Germline assignment: CDR1 MNHEY and CDR2 SMNVEV (reference sequence). The CDR3 coding sequence is TGTGCCAGCAGTTTAGTATCTGGGGCCAACGTCCTGACTTTC. Translating gives CASSLVSGANVLTF. Filled out from reference TRBV27 and TRBJ2-6, the complete variable domain reads EAQVTQNPRYLITVTGKKLTVTCSQNMNHEYMSWYRQDPGLGLRQIYYSMNVEVTDKGDVPEGYKVSRKEKRNFPLILESPSPNQTSLYFCASSLVSGANVLTFGAGSRLTVL.

This clone occurred once. The chain uses TRBV30 and TRBJ1-4; D unclear. Germline V gene sequence: CDR1 GTSNPN, CDR2 SVGIG (reference sequence). The CDR3 loop spans 17 amino acids. Trimming shortened V by 0 bases and J by 7 bases, and 21 bases separated the two germline ends. For the CDR3, the DNA is TGTGCCTGGAGTGTAAAATTCCCTGGGGTTGCGGGTGAAAAACTGTTTTTT. Amino acids: CAWSVKFPGVAGEKLFF.

The J gene is TRBJ1-1, the V gene TRBV7-9, with D possibly being TRBD1 (5 bases). Germline CDR1 is SEHNR and CDR2 is FQNEAQ (reference sequence). The germline V and J ends were trimmed by 2 bases and 10 bases, with 17 bases remaining between them. This CDR3 region has 14 residues. CDR3 coding DNA: TGTGCCAGCAGCTTATCCCCCTGGGCTGGGGCAGCTTTCTTT. Protein: CASSLSPWAGAAFF. Combining the CDR3 with reference TRBV7-9 and TRBJ1-1 gives the whole variable domain DTGVSQNPRHKITKRGQNVTFRCDPISEHNRLYWYRQTLGQGPEFLTYFQNEAQLEKSRLLSDRFSAERPKGSFSTLEIQRTEQGDSAMYLCASSLSPWAGAAFFGQGTRLTVV.

This chain joins TRBV28 and TRBJ1-2, with D tentatively TRBD1 (5 bases). Germline loops: CDR1 MDHEN, CDR2 SYDVKM. This CDR3 comprises 11 residues. The germline V and J ends were trimmed by 8 bases and 9 bases, with 13 bases remaining between them. CDR3 nucleotides: TGTGCCAGCGGGACTGTCGGGCGCTACACCTTC. Translating it yields CASGTVGRYTF.

The chain carries TRBV3-1 (or the pseudogene TRBV3-2) and TRBJ2-1; 8 bases map to TRBD2. The germline V gene encodes CDR1 LGHDT and CDR2 YNNKEL (reference sequence). Trimming took 2 bases from V and 7 from J; bases not matched to a gene: 4. The CDR3 contains 14 residues. CDR3 in amino acids: CASSQRGGRNEQFF. CDR3 DNA: TGTGCCAGCAGCCAACGGGGGGGAAGGAATGAGCAGTTCTTC.

The V and J genes are TRBV19 and TRBJ1-2; no definite D call. The CDR3 runs 13 residues. Germline V gene lookup returns CDR1 LNHDA and CDR2 SQIVND (reference sequence). The V end was cut by 2 bases, the J end by 1 base, with 5 bases between. The CDR3 sequence: CASSISVNYGYTF. DNA of the CDR3: TGTGCCAGTAGTATATCCGTTAACTATGGCTACACCTTC.

The genes are TRBV30 and TRBJ2-7; 11 nucleotides line up with TRBD2. The CDR3 sequence is 15 residues long. Germline V gives CDR1 GTSNPN, CDR2 SVGIG (reference sequence). J was trimmed by 0 bases and V by 2 bases; bases with no gene match: 3. CDR3 sequence (DNA): TGTGCCTGGAGTTGGCTAGCGGGAGGCTCCTACGAGCAGTACTTC. This encodes CAWSWLAGGSYEQYF. Together with reference TRBV30 and TRBJ2-7, the CDR3 gives the full variable domain: SQTIHQWPATLVQPVGSPLSLECTVEGTSNPNLYWYRQAAGRGLQLLFYSVGIGQISSEVPQNLSASRPQDRQFILSSKKLLLSDSGFYLCAWSWLAGGSYEQYFGPGTRLTVT.

The gene calls are TRBV19 and TRBJ2-1; D gene uncertain. V lost 1 base and J lost 2, with 12 bases in between. Germline V gene data show CDR1 as LNHDA and CDR2 as SQIVND (reference sequence). The CDR3 extends over 16 amino acids. In nucleotides, the CDR3 is TGTGCCAGTAGTATAGCGGACCTACCCACCTACAATGAGCAGTTCTTC. As protein: CASSIADLPTYNEQFF.

This chain uses TRBV28 with TRBJ1-1; D is unclear. This CDR3 is 11 amino acids long. V was shortened by 6 bases and J by 7 bases, with 9 bases between the two germline ends. Germline V gene data show CDR1 as MDHEN and CDR2 as SYDVKM. The CDR3 sequence: CASRLQSEAFF. The CDR3 nucleotides read TGTGCCAGCAGGTTACAGAGTGAAGCTTTCTTT.

The genes are TRBV9 and TRBJ1-1; no clear D. V lost 4 bases to trimming and J lost 4 bases, with 14 bases between them. Germline-derived CDR1 and CDR2 are SGDLS and YYNGEE. The CDR3 is 14 residues long. CDR3 residues: CASSPERAGTEAFF. The CDR3 region has the DNA TGTGCCAGCAGCCCCGAAAGGGCGGGCACTGAAGCTTTCTTT.

J is TRBJ2-7 and V is TRBV2, with TRBD2 as a possible D gene (5 bases). The V gene's germline CDR1 is SNHLY and CDR2 FYNNEI. Trimming took off 10 bases at V and 2 bases at J, with 18 bases between the two ends. This CDR3 is built from 14 residues. The CDR3 DNA is TGTGCCAACCGGGGATTGAGCAGTACCTACGAGCAGTACTTC. This sequence encodes CANRGLSSTYEQYF.

This chain links TRBV30 with TRBJ1-1; 7 bases map to TRBD1. Germline V gene lookup returns CDR1 GTSNPN and CDR2 SVGIG (reference sequence). The CDR3 covers 13 residues. V lost 5 bases and J lost 4; bases outside the gene matches: 7. Here the CDR3 DNA reads TGTGCCTGGGACAGGGTTGAGTCCACTGAAGCTTTCTTT. Translation gives CAWDRVESTEAFF.

About this clone: Within the sample, other DNA sequences also encode this same CDR3. CDR3 sequence: CASSPGQGETQYF. Written as DNA, the CDR3 is TGTGCCAGCTCACCAGGACAAGGAGAGACCCAGTACTTC. The chain has TRBV18 and TRBJ2-5; maybe TRBD1 (5 bases). This CDR3 contains 13 residues. Per germline, CDR1 KGHSH and CDR2 LQKENI. Deletions cut 2 bases from V and 4 bases from J, with 8 bases between.

This rearrangement joins TRBV11-2 to TRBJ1-6; TRBD1 agrees at 8 bases. The germline CDR1 and CDR2 sequences are SGHAT and FQNNGV. The CDR3 loop spans 18 amino acids. V shed 1 base and J 4 bases; nucleotides not matched to a gene: 9. In DNA form, the CDR3 reads TGTGCCAGCAGCTTAGGGCAAGGACAGGGTTTTTATAATTCACCCCTCCACTTT. Translation gives CASSLGQGQGFYNSPLHF.

This chain links TRBV30 with TRBJ2-2; D may correspond to TRBD1 or TRBD2 (7 bases each). The CDR3 has 14 residues. Germline V gene data show CDR1 as GTSNPN and CDR2 as SVGIG (reference sequence). V lost 4 bases, J lost 7 bases, and 16 bases lay in between. The CDR3 spells CAWKAGQLSGELFF. In DNA form, the CDR3 reads TGTGCCTGGAAAGCGGGACAGCTAAGCGGGGAGCTGTTTTTT.